This TCR beta chain stems from a study of shared clonotypes between healthy human individuals. Deletions cut 5 bases from V and 0 bases from J, with 11 bases between. The CDR3 contains 14 residues. Germline V gene data show CDR1 as MNHEY and CDR2 as SMNVEV (reference sequence). Assay: immunoSEQ multiplex PCR; the TCRdb copy retains only in-frame clones and omits some. In the table there are some 2.1 million clones, roughly 94% of which are singletons. The TCR was taken from a man between 18 and 35 years old in good health. The sample was naive CD4+ T cells sorted from blood. Subset indicated: CD45RA+ positively selected. V gene TRBV27 combines with J gene TRBJ2-7, with no clear D. The CDR3 spells CASSPLLSSYEQYF. The CDR3 nucleotides read TGTGCCAGCAGTCCCTTGTTGAGCTCCTACGAGCAGTACTTC.